Below, one T cell receptor beta chain is given with its context. Its antigen is as yet unknown. Exposure to brentuximab vedotin varied, and each patient had relapsed following autologous stem cell transplantation. This record belongs to a study of PD-1 blockade in classical Hodgkin lymphoma. Overall study results and limits: Still unresolved is the cause of the repertoire differences, which may be disease activity or prior therapy. Diversity similar to that of newly diagnosed patients was seen at baseline in complete responders.

Sequenced by immunoSEQ multiplex PCR; TCRdb stores in-frame clones only, minus some. The sample carries around 34,000 clones, about 80% recorded once. CDR1 and CDR2 (germline): MNHEY, SVGAGI. The CDR3 has 15 residues. Trimming at V came to 5 bases and at J to 2 bases, leaving 8 bases not matched to a gene. Source: peripheral blood mononuclear cells (PBMCs), taken before the second cycle of nivolumab. The receptor was isolated from a human donor with classical Hodgkin lymphoma. The rearrangement joins TRBV6-5 to TRBJ2-7, with 8 positions matching TRBD1. In DNA, the CDR3 is TGTGCCAGCAGTCGCCTAGGACAGGGAACCTACGAGCAGTACTTC. It codes for CASSRLGQGTYEQYF.